This is a list of T cell receptor beta chains from one sample in a study of blood T cells in healthy people across ages. TCRdb recomputed calls from the 5' RACE reads with MiXCR, one row per CDR3 protein. The table records about 1.6 million distinct CDR3 sequences, roughly 30% of them present only once. The sequencing input was blood. The receptors shown here come from a woman in her 30s in good health. Both conserved end residues are part of each CDR3. D genes are given only for firm matches. Size is stated for part of the rows, as once, few or many counts, or as a class when the clone is expanded.

CASSSARRTYNEQFF,TGTGCCAGCAGCTCAGCCCGAAGAACATACAATGAGCAGTTCTTC,TRBV7-6,.,.,TRBJ2-1
CASSVDRNSYEQYF,TGTGCCAGCAGCGTGGACAGGAACTCTTACGAGCAGTACTTC,TRBV7-8,TRBD1,.,TRBJ2-7
CASSSDGRHLGQNIQYF,TGCGCCAGCAGCTCAGACGGGCGTCATTTGGGCCAAAACATTCAGTACTTC,TRBV5-1,.,many,TRBJ2-4
CSARDPRGSSGNEQFF,TGCAGTGCTAGAGACCCAAGGGGGTCTAGCGGGAATGAGCAGTTCTTC,TRBV20-1,TRBD2,many,TRBJ2-1
CAISEFGRGTYEQYF,TGTGCCATCAGTGAGTTTGGCAGGGGAACCTACGAGCAGTACTTC,TRBV10-3,.,.,TRBJ2-7
CASSSIPDSVNTEAFF,TGTGCCAGCAGCTCTATACCGGACAGCGTGAACACTGAAGCTTTCTTT,TRBV7-3,.,few,TRBJ1-1
CSARARGGRGTGELFF,TGCAGTGCTAGGGCCAGGGGGGGCCGAGGCACCGGGGAGCTGTTTTTT,TRBV20-1,.,.,TRBJ2-2
CAITGLAGSDEQFF,TGTGCCATCACTGGCCTAGCGGGTAGCGATGAGCAGTTCTTC,TRBV10-3,TRBD2,few,TRBJ2-1
CASRPGQVHEQYF,TGTGCCAGTAGGCCGGGACAGGTACACGAGCAGTACTTC,TRBV2,TRBD1,.,TRBJ2-7
CSASSLGGNTGELFF,TGCAGTGCTAGCTCCTTGGGAGGGAACACCGGGGAGCTGTTTTTT,TRBV20-1,.,few,TRBJ2-2
CASSPETGGDEQYF,TGTGCCAGCAGTCCAGAGACAGGGGGCGACGAGCAGTACTTC,TRBV12-3/TRBV12-4,TRBD1,many,TRBJ2-7
CSAPSPLRTDTQYF,TGCAGTGCCCCATCCCCCCTCCGCACAGATACGCAGTATTTT,TRBV20-1,.,.,TRBJ2-3
CASSQVRIASYNEQFF,TGTGCCAGCAGCCAAGTTCGGATAGCGTCCTACAATGAGCAGTTCTTC,TRBV3-1,.,.,TRBJ2-1
CAIGESGGFTDTQYF,TGTGCCATCGGTGAGTCAGGAGGATTCACAGATACGCAGTATTTT,TRBV10-3,.,.,TRBJ2-3
CASSYSSIPDEQYF,TGTGCCAGCAGTTACTCCTCGATCCCGGACGAGCAGTACTTC,TRBV6-5,.,few,TRBJ2-7
CSVTLGGNEKLFF,TGCAGCGTTACCCTCGGGGGTAATGAAAAACTGTTTTTT,TRBV29-1,.,.,TRBJ1-4
CSADTGQFSYEQYF,TGCAGTGCTGACACGGGACAGTTCTCCTACGAGCAGTACTTC,TRBV20-1,TRBD1,few,TRBJ2-7
CASSYSNLYTEAFF,TGTGCCAGCAGTTACTCGAACCTGTACACTGAAGCTTTCTTT,TRBV6-6,.,.,TRBJ1-1
CATSRDSIRLATTDTQYF,TGTGCCACCAGCAGAGATTCGATTCGACTAGCGACCACAGATACGCAGTATTTT,TRBV15,TRBD2,.,TRBJ2-3
CAITGGATNTGANVLTF,TGTGCCATTACTGGAGGGGCGACTAATACTGGGGCCAACGTCCTGACTTTC,TRBV28,.,.,TRBJ2-6
CSTSAGALEETQYF,TGCAGTACTAGCGCGGGGGCCTTAGAAGAGACCCAGTACTTC,TRBV20-1,.,.,TRBJ2-5
CASSEGLAGGYGTQYF,TGTGCCAGCAGCGAGGGACTAGCGGGAGGTTATGGGACCCAGTACTTC,TRBV4-2,TRBD2,many,TRBJ2-5
CASSQATSESSYNEQFF,TGCGCCAGCAGCCAGGCGACTAGCGAGAGCTCCTACAATGAGCAGTTCTTC,TRBV4-1,TRBD2,few,TRBJ2-1
CASIRAGTGAAIAGEQYF,TGTGCCAGCATCCGAGCCGGGACAGGGGCAGCGATTGCGGGAGAGCAGTACTTC,TRBV6-1,TRBD1,.,TRBJ2-7
CVIQGAGEAFF,TGTGTAATCCAGGGGGCGGGTGAAGCTTTCTTT,TRBV12-3/TRBV12-4,TRBD1,.,TRBJ1-1
CSAALAVGQFF,TGCAGTGCTGCCCTAGCGGTCGGGCAGTTCTTC,TRBV20-1,TRBD2,.,TRBJ2-1
CATRGPVNTEAFF,TGTGCCACCCGCGGACCAGTGAACACTGAAGCTTTCTTT,TRBV15,.,.,TRBJ1-1
CASSPGQAQYF,TGTGCCAGCAGCCCAGGACAAGCGCAGTATTTT,TRBV3-1,.,few,TRBJ2-3
CASSFVAPNTDTQYF,TGTGCCAGCAGCTTCGTAGCGCCCAACACAGATACGCAGTATTTT,TRBV7-9,.,.,TRBJ2-3
CATKSGTNEKLFF,TGTGCCACAAAGTCGGGGACTAATGAAAAACTGTTTTTT,TRBV27,.,.,TRBJ1-4
CASSELLEPYEQYF,TGTGCCAGCAGCGAACTATTGGAGCCCTACGAGCAGTACTTC,TRBV7-9,.,few,TRBJ2-7
CASTAGRPEAGGWRDTQYF,TGTGCCAGCACTGCGGGGCGACCGGAAGCGGGAGGCTGGCGGGATACGCAGTATTTT,TRBV27,TRBD2,.,TRBJ2-3
CSARAGGLRETQYF,TGCAGTGCTAGAGCCGGGGGACTAAGGGAGACCCAGTACTTC,TRBV20-1,TRBD2,.,TRBJ2-5
CASSYRQHYEQYF,TGTGCCAGCAGTTATCGCCAGCACTACGAGCAGTACTTC,TRBV27,.,few,TRBJ2-7
CASSVRAGRGETQYF,TGTGCCAGCAGCGTACGGGCAGGGAGGGGAGAGACCCAGTACTTC,TRBV9,TRBD2,few,TRBJ2-5
CASSRQAGGANTEAFF,TGCGCCAGCAGCCGGCAGGCAGGGGGCGCGAACACTGAAGCTTTCTTT,TRBV5-1,TRBD1,.,TRBJ1-1
CASSLDPPSSGGTDTQYF,TGTGCCAGCAGCTTAGATCCTCCATCTAGCGGGGGAACAGATACGCAGTATTTT,TRBV11-3,TRBD2,.,TRBJ2-3
CASSLFQSPPYEQYF,TGTGCCAGCAGTTTATTTCAGAGTCCCCCCTACGAGCAGTACTTC,TRBV27,.,many,TRBJ2-7
CSARDYGDTGERFF,TGCAGTGCTAGAGATTACGGGGACACCGGGGAGCGGTTTTTT,TRBV20-1,.,.,TRBJ2-2
CASRPLGGAYEQYF,TGTGCCAGCAGACCCCTAGGGGGGGCCTACGAGCAGTACTTC,TRBV7-9,.,.,TRBJ2-7
CASSPEVVGTDTQYF,TGCGCCAGCAGCCCGGAGGTAGTGGGCACAGATACGCAGTATTTT,TRBV5-1,.,few,TRBJ2-3
CASSSPPREVLEQYF,TGTGCCAGCAGTTCCCCCCCGCGGGAGGTCCTCGAGCAGTACTTC,TRBV6-2/TRBV6-3,TRBD2,few,TRBJ2-7